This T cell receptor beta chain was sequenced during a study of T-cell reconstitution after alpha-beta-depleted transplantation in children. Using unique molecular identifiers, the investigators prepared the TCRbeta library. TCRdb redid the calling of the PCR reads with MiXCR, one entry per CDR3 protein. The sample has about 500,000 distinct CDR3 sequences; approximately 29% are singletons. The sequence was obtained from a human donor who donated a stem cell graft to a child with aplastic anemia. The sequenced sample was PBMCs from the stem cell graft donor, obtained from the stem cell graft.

The CDR3: CASSPTLGEQETQYF. CDR3 DNA: TGTGCCAGCAGCCCTACGCTAGGAGAGCAAGAGACCCAGTACTTC. The chain is built from TRBV27 and TRBJ2-5; no clear D. V was pared by 6 bases and J by 2 bases, with 16 bases between. Per germline, CDR1 MNHEY and CDR2 SMNVEV (reference sequence). CDR3 size: 15 residues.